Listed here are 32 T cell receptor beta chains from one sample, sequenced in a study of T cell responses to AZD1222 COVID-19 vaccine. Profiling relied on immunoSEQ multiplex PCR, and the TCRdb table lists in-frame clones only, not all of them. The sample contains fewer than 180,000 clones, less than 95% of which appear only once. Sample: peripheral blood, taken on day 0 of AZD1222 vaccination. These receptors all stem from an adult in good health.

The chain carries TRBV5-1 and TRBJ1-6; maybe TRBD1 (6 bases). There are 14 residues in the CDR3. Trimming took 4 bases from V and 9 from J, leaving 14 bases between them. Germline assignment: CDR1 SGHRS and CDR2 YFSETQ. The CDR3 sequence: CASSQGTEGSPLHF. CDR3 sequence (DNA): TGCGCCAGCAGCCAGGGGACCGAGGGTTCACCCCTCCACTTT.

The genes are TRBV7-8 and TRBJ1-2, with a tentative D call TRBD1 (6 bases). The germline gives CDR1 SGHVS, CDR2 FQNEAQ. The CDR3 spans 14 residues. Trimming took 10 bases from V and 0 from J, leaving 15 bases between them. The CDR3 region has the DNA TGTGCCACTCCGGGACACCTACCTAACTATGGCTACACCTTC. This translates into CATPGHLPNYGYTF.

In its sample, this clone was seen once. The gene calls are TRBV6-5 and TRBJ1-1; the D is unclear. CDR1 is MNHEY, CDR2 SVGAGI, per germline. Trimming left V 1 base short and J 3 bases short, with 9 bases between. This CDR3 is built from 14 residues. This CDR3 reads CASSYFSWDTEAFF. The CDR3 DNA reads as TGTGCCAGCAGTTACTTCAGTTGGGACACTGAAGCTTTCTTT.

This clone has only one observation. CDR3 amino acids: CASTSVAGDQPQHF. As DNA, the CDR3 is TGTGCCAGCACCTCGGTCGCAGGGGATCAGCCCCAGCATTTT. The rearrangement joins TRBV2 to TRBJ1-5; the D gene is possibly TRBD1 (6 bases). Germline assignment: CDR1 SNHLY and CDR2 FYNNEI. This CDR3 comprises 14 residues. V shed 7 bases and J shed 5 bases, with 15 bases lying between them. Looking up the rest from reference TRBV2 and TRBJ1-5 gives the full variable domain: EPEVTQTPSHQVTQMGQEVILRCVPISNHLYFYWYRQILGQKVEFLVSFYNNEISEKSEIFDDQFSVERPDGSNFTLKIRSTKLEDSAMYFCASTSVAGDQPQHFGDGTRLSIL.

The rearrangement links TRBV2 to TRBJ1-1; D is ambiguous. The CDR3 runs to 14 residues. CDR1 and CDR2 (germline): SNHLY, FYNNEI. Trimming pared 4 bases from V and 0 bases from J, leaving 9 bases between. DNA of the CDR3: TGTGCCAGCAGTGGACTGAGCATGAACACTGAAGCTTTCTTT. Translating gives CASSGLSMNTEAFF.

The chain carries TRBV19 and TRBJ2-3; D unresolved. The V gene lost 1 base and the J gene lost 2 bases, with 7 bases spanning the gap. This CDR3 is built from 14 residues. Germline CDR1 is LNHDA and CDR2 is SQIVND (reference sequence). The CDR3 coding sequence is TGTGCCAGTAGTATAGGTCGACACACAGATACGCAGTATTTT. Protein sequence: CASSIGRHTDTQYF.

The chain recombines TRBV5-4 with TRBJ1-6, with D possibly TRBD1 on 6 matching bases. CDR1 and CDR2 from the germline V gene are SGHNT and YYREEE (reference sequence). Trimming took off 3 bases at V and 5 bases at J, with 12 bases between the two ends. This CDR3 contains 15 residues. CDR3 amino acids: CASSSKQGNNSPLHF. For the CDR3, the DNA is TGTGCCAGCAGCTCGAAACAGGGAAATAATTCACCCCTCCACTTT.

The V call is TRBV3-1 (or the pseudogene TRBV3-2), the J call TRBJ1-4; D is uncertain. Germline CDR1 LGHDT, CDR2 YNNKEL (reference sequence). V was trimmed by 0 bases and J by 7 bases, leaving 3 bases between them. This CDR3 spans 12 amino acids. Here the CDR3 reads CASSQDREKLFF. The CDR3, as DNA: TGTGCCAGCAGCCAAGATCGTGAAAAACTGTTTTTT.

V is TRBV18 and J is TRBJ2-1, with D unclear. This CDR3 is 13 amino acids long. Trimming left V 8 bases short and J 5 bases short, with 13 bases between. CDR1 KGHSH and CDR2 LQKENI come from the germline V gene. This CDR3 is CASAYGRDNEQFF. DNA of the CDR3: TGTGCCAGCGCGTATGGGCGCGACAATGAGCAGTTCTTC.

This rearrangement joins TRBV19 to TRBJ1-2; no firm D call. In germline, CDR1 is LNHDA, CDR2 SQIVND (reference sequence). V lost 4 bases and J lost 5, with 17 bases in between. The CDR3 loop spans 15 amino acids. For the CDR3, the DNA is TGTGCCAGTAGTACCTCGGACGGGAAGAGGTATGGCTACACCTTC. Its translation: CASSTSDGKRYGYTF. Supplemented by reference TRBV19 and TRBJ1-2, the full variable domain reads DGGITQSPKYLFRKEGQNVTLSCEQNLNHDAMYWYRQDPGQGLRLIYYSQIVNDFQKGDIAEGYSVSREKKESFPLTVTSAQKNPTAFYLCASSTSDGKRYGYTFGSGTRLTVV.

The chain joins TRBV28 to TRBJ2-1; TRBD2 matches 9 bases. Germline lookup yields CDR1 MDHEN and CDR2 SYDVKM. Trimming took 5 bases from V and 5 from J; bases not matched to a gene: 13. CDR3 length: 17 amino acids. CDR3 in amino acids: CASSRTPSSGADNEQFF. The CDR3 DNA reads as TGTGCCAGCAGTCGAACCCCCTCTAGCGGGGCCGACAATGAGCAGTTCTTC.

V usage is TRBV25-1 and J usage is TRBJ2-2; tentative D call: TRBD2 (5 bases). This CDR3 has 13 residues. V was shortened by 4 bases and J by 4 bases, with 7 bases between the two germline ends. Germline V gene sequence: CDR1 MGHDK, CDR2 SYGVNS. CDR3 sequence reads: CASSVDFTGELFF. The CDR3 DNA sequence: TGTGCCAGCAGTGTGGACTTCACCGGGGAGCTGTTTTTT.

The gene calls are TRBV6-5 and TRBJ2-1; 7 nucleotides align to TRBD2. Per germline, CDR1 MNHEY and CDR2 SVGAGI. The ends lost 2 bases at V and 5 bases at J; junction bases unmatched: 3. CDR3 length: 14 residues. For the CDR3, the DNA is TGTGCCAGCAGTTACACTAGCGCTAACAATGAGCAGTTCTTC. Residues: CASSYTSANNEQFF.

The chain recombines TRBV9 with TRBJ2-4; TRBD2 is a possible D gene (5 bases). V lost 0 bases and J 0 bases, leaving 7 bases between the germline ends. CDR3 length: 15 amino acids. The germline CDR1 and CDR2 sequences are SGDLS and YYNGEE. Here the CDR3 reads CASSVDGLAKNIQYF. The CDR3 bases are TGTGCCAGCAGCGTAGATGGACTAGCCAAAAACATTCAGTACTTC.

The V gene is TRBV2, the J gene TRBJ1-1; 7 positions match TRBD1. Germline V lookup: CDR1 SNHLY, CDR2 FYNNEI. CDR3 length equals 14 residues. J lost 5 bases, V lost 6 bases, and 9 bases had no gene match. The DNA of the CDR3 is TGTGCCAGCAGCATACAGGGGAGGGGTACTGAAGCTTTCTTT. This sequence encodes CASSIQGRGTEAFF. The variable domain in full, with the rest retrieved from reference TRBV2 and TRBJ1-1, is EPEVTQTPSHQVTQMGQEVILRCVPISNHLYFYWYRQILGQKVEFLVSFYNNEISEKSEIFDDQFSVERPDGSNFTLKIRSTKLEDSAMYFCASSIQGRGTEAFFGQGTRLTVV.

The rearrangement joins TRBV9 to TRBJ1-4; the D is unclear. The length of the CDR3 is 15 residues. Germline loops: CDR1 SGDLS, CDR2 YYNGEE. Trimming stripped 5 bases from V and 0 bases from J, with 11 bases between. CDR3 protein: CASRAGQATNEKLFF. CDR3 coding DNA: TGTGCCAGCAGGGCCGGGCAGGCAACTAATGAAAAACTGTTTTTT.

CDR3 coding DNA: TGCGCCAGCACGGGACCAAGTAGGGGCCCAGATTCACCCCTCCACTTT. It specifies CASTGPSRGPDSPLHF. The J gene is TRBJ1-6, the V gene TRBV10-2; D is possibly TRBD1 (5 bases). Between the trimmed V and J ends, which lost 7 bases and 8 bases, there was a span of 21 bases. The CDR3 consists of 16 residues. Germline V gene lookup returns CDR1 WSHSY and CDR2 SAAADI.

This chain joins TRBV4-1 and TRBJ2-3; 7 bases match TRBD2. Trimming cost V 1 base and J 4 bases; bases outside gene matches: 8. Germline V lookup: CDR1 MGHRA, CDR2 YSYEKL. The CDR3 loop spans 16 amino acids. Here the CDR3 DNA reads TGCGCCAGCAGCCAAGTCGGGCTAGCGGACGCAGATACGCAGTATTTT. Residues: CASSQVGLADADTQYF.

The CDR3 region is CASSLTGDNSPLHF. CDR3 nucleotide sequence: TGCGCCAGCAGCTTGACAGGGGATAATTCACCCCTCCACTTT. The genes are TRBV5-1 and TRBJ1-6, with TRBD1 matching 7 bases. With 1 base clipped from V and 5 bases from J, the junction kept 0 bases outside the gene matches. The CDR3 loop spans 14 amino acids. CDR1 SGHRS and CDR2 YFSETQ come from the germline V gene.

The chain combines TRBV19 with TRBJ1-4, with a tentative D call TRBD1 (5 bases). Germline values: CDR1 LNHDA, CDR2 SQIVND (reference sequence). Between the trimmed V and J ends, which lost 7 bases and 0 bases, there was a span of 9 bases. The CDR3 is made up of 14 amino acids. CDR3 loop: CASNTGPTNEKLFF. As DNA, the CDR3 is TGTGCCAGTAACACGGGGCCAACTAATGAAAAACTGTTTTTT.

The chain couples TRBV18 to TRBJ1-4; a possible D gene is TRBD1 (6 bases). Germline CDR1 reads KGHSH; CDR2 reads LQKENI. Trimming pared 2 bases from V and 2 bases from J, leaving 12 bases between. This CDR3 comprises 16 residues. CDR3 amino acids: CASSPGGASTNEKLFF. CDR3 nucleotides: TGTGCCAGCTCACCAGGGGGCGCGTCTACTAATGAAAAACTGTTTTTT.

This clone is a singleton in its sample. The chain employs TRBV5-4 and TRBJ1-1; D perhaps matches TRBD1 (5 bases). V lost 0 bases to trimming and J lost 5 bases, with 8 bases between them. CDR1 is SGHNT and CDR2 is YYREEE in the germline V gene (reference sequence). There are 13 residues in the CDR3. The CDR3 DNA reads as TGTGCCAGCAGCTTGGAACAGGAAACTGAAGCTTTCTTT. This codes for CASSLEQETEAFF.

This clone has just a few counts. The V gene is TRBV5-1, the J gene TRBJ2-1, with D hard to call. V lost 1 base and J lost 2, with 10 bases in between. The germline CDR1 and CDR2 sequences are SGHRS and YFSETQ. This CDR3 comprises 15 residues. CDR3: CASSLTQSPYNEQFF. In DNA, the CDR3 is TGCGCCAGCAGCTTGACTCAAAGCCCCTACAATGAGCAGTTCTTC.

The J gene is TRBJ1-4, the V gene TRBV30; no definite D call. The germline CDR1 and CDR2 sequences are GTSNPN and SVGIG (reference sequence). V lost 4 bases, J lost 8 bases, and 14 bases lay in between. The CDR3 runs to 13 residues. This chain's CDR3 is CAWTRSAAEKLFF. CDR3 bases: TGTGCCTGGACTCGGTCGGCAGCAGAAAAACTGTTTTTT. The full variable domain, its missing parts supplied by reference TRBV30 and TRBJ1-4, is SQTIHQWPATLVQPVGSPLSLECTVEGTSNPNLYWYRQAAGRGLQLLFYSVGIGQISSEVPQNLSASRPQDRQFILSSKKLLLSDSGFYLCAWTRSAAEKLFFGSGTQLSVL.

The CDR3 here is CASSGGDRRTEAFF. In DNA, the CDR3 is TGTGCCAGCAGTGGGGGGGACAGGAGAACTGAAGCTTTCTTT. The V and J genes are TRBV2 and TRBJ1-1, with 8 bases matching TRBD1. Germline-derived CDR1 and CDR2 are SNHLY and FYNNEI. The CDR3 extends over 14 amino acids. V dropped 4 bases and J dropped 5; count of bases not matched to a gene: 6.

The chain couples TRBV15 to TRBJ2-2; D gene unclear. This CDR3 is 14 amino acids long. V was pared by 1 base and J by 6 bases, with 9 bases between. Germline values: CDR1 LNHNV, CDR2 YYDKDF (reference sequence). CDR3 nucleotide sequence: TGTGCCACCAGCAGAGGATATCCCGCCGGGGAGCTGTTTTTT. Protein: CATSRGYPAGELFF.

The chain employs TRBV5-4 and TRBJ1-2; possibly TRBD1 for D (5 bases). Germline V lookup: CDR1 SGHNT, CDR2 YYREEE (reference sequence). The CDR3 is 13 residues long. Trimming shortened V by 4 bases and J by 4 bases, and 11 bases separated the two germline ends. Here the CDR3 DNA reads TGTGCCAGCAGCATGCAGGGTCGCTATGGCTACACCTTC. The encoded protein is CASSMQGRYGYTF. The whole variable domain, filled in from reference TRBV5-4 and TRBJ1-2, reads ETGVTQSPTHLIKTRGQQVTLRCSSQSGHNTVSWYQQALGQGPQFIFQYYREEENGRGNFPPRFSGLQFPNYSSELNVNALELDDSALYLCASSMQGRYGYTFGSGTRLTVV.

The chain has TRBV11-2 and TRBJ2-2; 7 bases are a match to TRBD1. Germline lookup yields CDR1 SGHAT and CDR2 FQNNGV. The trim removed 5 bases at V and 4 bases at J, leaving 7 bases unmatched. The CDR3 loop spans 15 amino acids. The CDR3 reads CASSPRQGGTGELFF. As DNA, the CDR3 is TGTGCCAGCAGCCCCAGACAGGGTGGCACCGGGGAGCTGTTTTTT.

The CDR3 DNA follows: TGTGCCAGCATGACCCCCGGGCTGTTTTACGAGCAGTACGTC. It is translated as CASMTPGLFYEQYV. V and J are TRBV2 and TRBJ2-7, with D hard to call. V was trimmed by 7 bases and J by 4 bases, leaving 17 bases between them. This CDR3 comprises 14 residues. Germline CDR1 and CDR2: SNHLY and FYNNEI.

The chain is built from TRBV9 and TRBJ2-1; 7 positions agree with TRBD1. Germline assignment: CDR1 SGDLS and CDR2 YYNGEE. This CDR3 region has 16 residues. With V trimmed by 4 bases and J by 9 bases, 16 bases remained unmatched. CDR3 protein: CASSLRWTGILIEQFF. The CDR3 nucleotides read TGTGCCAGCAGCCTACGTTGGACAGGTATTTTAATTGAGCAGTTCTTC.

The chain employs TRBV7-6 and TRBJ2-3, with 10 bases lining up with TRBD2. V shed 2 bases, J shed 2 bases, and the junction held 4 bases outside the gene matches. Germline V lookup: CDR1 SGHVS, CDR2 FNYEAQ. The CDR3 sequence is 16 residues long. CDR3 DNA: TGTGCCAGCAGCTTACTAGCGGGAGCGCCCACAGATACGCAGTATTTT. This encodes CASSLLAGAPTDTQYF.

The chain couples TRBV2 to TRBJ2-1, with 9 bases fitting TRBD1. The CDR3 runs 16 residues. Germline V lookup: CDR1 SNHLY, CDR2 FYNNEI. V lost 10 bases and J lost 0; bases outside the gene matches: 10. CDR3 bases: TGTGCCACCAAGGACAGGGGAGGCAGCTCCTACAATGAGCAGTTCTTC. Protein sequence: CATKDRGGSSYNEQFF. The entire variable domain, with the rest obtained from reference TRBV2 and TRBJ2-1, is as follows: EPEVTQTPSHQVTQMGQEVILRCVPISNHLYFYWYRQILGQKVEFLVSFYNNEISEKSEIFDDQFSVERPDGSNFTLKIRSTKLEDSAMYFCATKDRGGSSYNEQFFGPGTRLTVL.